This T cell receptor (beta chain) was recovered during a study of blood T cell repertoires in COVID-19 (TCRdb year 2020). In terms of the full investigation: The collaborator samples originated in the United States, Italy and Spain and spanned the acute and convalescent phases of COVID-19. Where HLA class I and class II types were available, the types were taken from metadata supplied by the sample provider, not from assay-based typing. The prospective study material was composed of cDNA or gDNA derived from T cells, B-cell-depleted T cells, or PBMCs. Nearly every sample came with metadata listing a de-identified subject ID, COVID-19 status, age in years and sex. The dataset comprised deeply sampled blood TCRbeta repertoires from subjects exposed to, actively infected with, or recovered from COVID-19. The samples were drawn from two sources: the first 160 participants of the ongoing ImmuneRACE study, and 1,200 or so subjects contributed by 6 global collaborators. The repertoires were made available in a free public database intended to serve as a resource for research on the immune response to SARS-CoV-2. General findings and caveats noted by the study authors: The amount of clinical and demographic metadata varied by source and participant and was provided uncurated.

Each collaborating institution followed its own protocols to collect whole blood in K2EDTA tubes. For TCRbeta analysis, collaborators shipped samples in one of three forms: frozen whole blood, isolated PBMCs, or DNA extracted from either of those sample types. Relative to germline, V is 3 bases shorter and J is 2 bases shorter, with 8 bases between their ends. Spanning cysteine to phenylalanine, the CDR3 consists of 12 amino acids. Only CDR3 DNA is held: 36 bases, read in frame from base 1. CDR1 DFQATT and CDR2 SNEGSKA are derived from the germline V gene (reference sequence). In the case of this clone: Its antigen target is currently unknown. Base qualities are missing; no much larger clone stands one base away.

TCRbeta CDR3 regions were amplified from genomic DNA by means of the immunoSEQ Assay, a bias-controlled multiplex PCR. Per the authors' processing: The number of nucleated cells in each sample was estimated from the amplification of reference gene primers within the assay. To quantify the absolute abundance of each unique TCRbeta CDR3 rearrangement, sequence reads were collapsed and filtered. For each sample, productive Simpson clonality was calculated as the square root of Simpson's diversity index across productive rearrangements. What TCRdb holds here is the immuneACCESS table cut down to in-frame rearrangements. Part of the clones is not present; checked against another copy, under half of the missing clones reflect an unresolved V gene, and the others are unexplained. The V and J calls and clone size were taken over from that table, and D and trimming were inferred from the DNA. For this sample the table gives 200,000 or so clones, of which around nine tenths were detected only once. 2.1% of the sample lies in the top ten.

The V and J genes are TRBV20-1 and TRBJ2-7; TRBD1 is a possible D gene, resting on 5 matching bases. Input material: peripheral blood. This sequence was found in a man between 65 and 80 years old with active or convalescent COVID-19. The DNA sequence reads TGCAGTGCTAGTGACAGTACCTACGAGCAGTACTTC. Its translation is CSASDSTYEQYF.